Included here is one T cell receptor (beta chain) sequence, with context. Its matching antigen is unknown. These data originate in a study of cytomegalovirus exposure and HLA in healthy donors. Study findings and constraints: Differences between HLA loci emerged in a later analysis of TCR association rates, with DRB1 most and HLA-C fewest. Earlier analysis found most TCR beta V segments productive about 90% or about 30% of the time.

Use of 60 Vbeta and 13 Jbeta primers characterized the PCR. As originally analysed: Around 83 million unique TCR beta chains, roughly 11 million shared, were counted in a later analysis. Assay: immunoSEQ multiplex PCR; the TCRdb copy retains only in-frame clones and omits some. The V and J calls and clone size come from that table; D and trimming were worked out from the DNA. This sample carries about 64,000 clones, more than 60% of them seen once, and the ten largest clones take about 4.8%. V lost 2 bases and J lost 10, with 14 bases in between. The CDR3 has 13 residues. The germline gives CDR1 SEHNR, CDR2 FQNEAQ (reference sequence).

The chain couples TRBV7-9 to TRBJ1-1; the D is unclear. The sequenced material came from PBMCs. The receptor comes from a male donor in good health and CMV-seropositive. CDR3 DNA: TGTGCCAGCAGCTTAACGGAGGGCCGGGTAGCTTTCTTT. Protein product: CASSLTEGRVAFF.